The 27 T cell receptor beta chains listed next were all sequenced from one sample in a study of blood T cell repertoires in COVID-19. Sequenced by immunoSEQ multiplex PCR; TCRdb stores in-frame clones only, minus some. This repertoire shows fewer than 250,000 clones, about four fifths found once; its top ten account for about 1.8%. The sample taken for sequencing was PBMCs or T cells enriched from blood (not recorded which). The receptors were sampled from a man aged 55-75 years who had recovered from COVID-19.

The chain combines TRBV19 with TRBJ1-2, with a tentative D call TRBD1 (5 bases). The CDR3 is 17 amino acids. Germline CDR1 LNHDA, CDR2 SQIVND (reference sequence). Trimming stripped 4 bases from V and 2 bases from J, with 20 bases between. This chain's CDR3 is CASSTVAGEVWNYGYTF. DNA for the CDR3: TGTGCCAGTAGTACGGTGGCGGGGGAGGTTTGGAACTATGGCTACACCTTC.

J is TRBJ1-1 and V is TRBV18; 7 bases agree with TRBD1. The V gene end was trimmed by 2 bases and the J gene end by 2 bases; junction bases not matched to a gene: 2. Germline assignment: CDR1 KGHSH and CDR2 LQKENI. The CDR3 is 14 residues long. This chain's CDR3 is CASSPRDSNTEAFF. The DNA for the CDR3 is TGTGCCAGCTCACCAAGGGACAGTAACACTGAAGCTTTCTTT.

This chain uses TRBV24-1 with TRBJ1-4, with 7 bases aligning to TRBD1. The CDR3 is 14 residues long. V was clipped by 4 bases and J by 7 bases; unmatched bases: 5. Germline V gives CDR1 KGHDR, CDR2 SFDVKD. The CDR3: CATSETGTGEKLFF. For the CDR3, the DNA is TGTGCCACCAGTGAGACAGGGACGGGTGAAAAACTGTTTTTT.

The chain has TRBV18 and TRBJ1-5; D gene ambiguous. V gave up 2 bases and J gave up 0 bases, with 11 bases separating them. Germline loops: CDR1 KGHSH, CDR2 LQKENI. The CDR3 sequence is 16 residues long. This CDR3 reads CASSPEGGISNQPQHF. CDR3 sequence (DNA): TGTGCCAGCTCACCAGAGGGCGGGATTAGCAATCAGCCCCAGCATTTT. Drawing the rest from reference TRBV18 and TRBJ1-5, the complete variable domain is NAGVMQNPRHLVRRRGQEARLRCSPMKGHSHVYWYRQLPEEGLKFMVYLQKENIIDESGMPKERFSAEFPKEGPSILRIQQVVRGDSAAYFCASSPEGGISNQPQHFGDGTRLSIL.

Only one count was recorded for this clone. V gene TRBV5-6 combines with J gene TRBJ1-2, with 9 bases lining up with TRBD1. J was trimmed by 4 bases and V by 1 base; bases with no gene match: 5. The CDR3 length is 15 residues. Germline V CDR1 and CDR2: SGHDT, YYEEEE. The CDR3 sequence is CASSLLGQGSYGYTF. The CDR3 bases are TGTGCCAGCAGCTTGCTGGGACAGGGAAGCTATGGCTACACCTTC.

This chain uses TRBV18 with TRBJ2-2; no clear D. CDR1 KGHSH and CDR2 LQKENI come from the germline V gene. V was clipped by 0 bases and J by 0 bases, with 11 bases between them. The CDR3 runs to 17 residues. The CDR3 DNA is TGTGCCAGCTCACCACCGCCTTCGCGGACGAACACCGGGGAGCTGTTTTTT. It specifies CASSPPPSRTNTGELFF.

The genes are TRBV7-8 and TRBJ1-1; 7 bases are shared with TRBD1. This CDR3 comprises 14 residues. V shed 6 bases and J 3 bases; nucleotides not matched to a gene: 7. Germline CDR1 and CDR2: SGHVS and FQNEAQ. The CDR3 reads CASRLHDRDTEAFF. The CDR3, as DNA: TGTGCCAGCAGGCTTCACGACAGGGACACTGAAGCTTTCTTT.

This clone was seen a handful of times. The chain is built from TRBV7-2 and TRBJ2-7, with 8 bases fitting TRBD1. Per germline, CDR1 SGHTA and CDR2 FQGNSA. With V trimmed by 5 bases and J by 6 bases, 9 bases remained unmatched. This CDR3 contains 14 residues. The CDR3 loop is CASSERTGKGEQYF. In DNA form, the CDR3 reads TGTGCCAGCAGCGAACGGACAGGGAAAGGCGAGCAGTACTTC. Supplemented by reference TRBV7-2 and TRBJ2-7, the full variable domain reads GAGVSQSPSNKVTEKGKDVELRCDPISGHTALYWYRQSLGQGLEFLIYFQGNSAPDKSGLPSDRFSAERTGGSVSTLTIQRTQQEDSAVYLCASSERTGKGEQYFGPGTRLTVT.

This clone has only one observation. This chain links TRBV5-8 with TRBJ1-6; D might be TRBD1 (5 bases). Germline assignment: CDR1 SGHTS and CDR2 YDEGEE. V was shortened by 3 bases and J by 8 bases, with 12 bases between the two germline ends. The CDR3 is made up of 14 amino acids. The CDR3 nucleotides are TGTGCCAGCAGCTGGGGCTATGGAGATTCACCCCTCCACTTT. Translation gives CASSWGYGDSPLHF.

The V gene is TRBV6-5, the J gene TRBJ2-7; perhaps TRBD2 as D (7 bases). The CDR3 has 15 amino acids. Trimming took 4 bases from V and 2 from J, leaving 15 bases between them. In germline, CDR1 is MNHEY, CDR2 SVGAGI. In DNA, the CDR3 is TGTGCCAGCAGTTCACCGCGGGGGCCAACCTACGAGCAGTACTTC. It encodes CASSSPRGPTYEQYF.

CDR3 protein: CASSWTGGMNTEAFF. DNA of the CDR3: TGTGCCAGCAGTTGGACAGGGGGGATGAACACTGAAGCTTTCTTT. The rearrangement joins TRBV6-5 to TRBJ1-1, with TRBD1 matching over 10 bases. The J segment lost 0 bases and the V segment lost 4 bases, leaving 2 bases of the junction unmatched. Germline CDR1 MNHEY, CDR2 SVGAGI. This CDR3 has 15 amino acids.

With respect to this clone: Other DNA sequences in the same sample also yield this CDR3. The chain is built from TRBV5-5 and TRBJ1-2; TRBD1 agrees at 8 bases. The CDR3 loop spans 15 amino acids. CDR1 and CDR2 from the germline V gene are SGHKS and YYEKEE (reference sequence). Trimming removed 0 bases from V and 2 bases from J; junction bases left unmatched: 3. CDR3 nucleotide sequence: TGTGCCAGCAGCTTGGAAGGACAGGGCAACTATGGCTACACCTTC. It encodes CASSLEGQGNYGYTF.

This chain connects TRBV2 to TRBJ1-2, with a tentative D call TRBD1 (5 bases). Germline lookup yields CDR1 SNHLY and CDR2 FYNNEI. The CDR3 extends over 14 amino acids. V lost 4 bases and J 8 bases, leaving 17 bases between the germline ends. The CDR3 loop reads CASSVTQGSDGYTF. The DNA of the CDR3 is TGTGCCAGCAGTGTAACGCAGGGCTCCGACGGCTACACCTTC. Using reference TRBV2 and TRBJ1-2 for the parts outside the CDR3, the full variable domain is EPEVTQTPSHQVTQMGQEVILRCVPISNHLYFYWYRQILGQKVEFLVSFYNNEISEKSEIFDDQFSVERPDGSNFTLKIRSTKLEDSAMYFCASSVTQGSDGYTFGSGTRLTVV.

The chain links TRBV29-1 to TRBJ2-7, with D possibly being TRBD1 (5 bases). Trimming stripped 6 bases from V and 5 bases from J, with 17 bases between. Germline lookup yields CDR1 SQVTM and CDR2 ANQGSEA. The CDR3 length is 13 residues. Written as DNA, the CDR3 is TGCAGCGTCGGTACAGGTATCCCCCACGAGCAGTACTTC. Its translation is CSVGTGIPHEQYF.

V gene TRBV18 combines with J gene TRBJ1-5; 10 bases fit TRBD1. Germline CDR1 KGHSH, CDR2 LQKENI. The V segment lost 3 bases and the J segment 5 bases; nucleotides outside the gene matches: 4. CDR3 length: 15 residues. CDR3 sequence reads: CASSPSGTGDQPQHF. CDR3 sequence (DNA): TGTGCCAGCTCACCGTCTGGGACAGGGGATCAGCCCCAGCATTTT.

This clone showed up just once. The rearrangement joins TRBV5-1 to TRBJ2-7, with 7 bases identical to TRBD1. The CDR3 length is 15 residues. CDR1 SGHRS and CDR2 YFSETQ come from the germline V gene. The junction had 10 bases not matched to a gene; V was cut back by 4 bases and J by 3 bases. CDR3: CASSTGDSQNYEQYF. The CDR3 nucleotides are TGCGCCAGCAGCACAGGGGACAGCCAAAACTACGAGCAGTACTTC.

This clone was observed a few times. CDR3 protein: CASSQDLTHQETQYF. The CDR3 bases are TGCGCCAGCAGCCAAGATTTGACACACCAAGAGACCCAGTACTTC. V is TRBV4-3 and J is TRBJ2-5; D remains unclear. The germline gives CDR1 LGHNA, CDR2 YSLEER. Trimming took 0 bases from V and 0 from J, leaving 8 bases between them. The length of the CDR3 is 15 residues.

Only one count was recorded for this clone. V usage is TRBV11-3 and J usage is TRBJ2-2; D ambiguous. The CDR3 sequence is 16 residues long. The germline gives CDR1 SGHNT, CDR2 YENEEA. Trimming pared 5 bases from V and 4 bases from J, leaving 17 bases between. The chain's CDR3 is CASSPRVGAATGELFF. The CDR3 bases are TGTGCCAGCAGCCCCCGTGTTGGAGCCGCCACCGGGGAGCTGTTTTTT.

Notes on this clone: The same CDR3 can be traced to other DNA sequences in this sample. This sequence joins TRBV11-2 and TRBJ2-7, with 8 bases matching TRBD2. Germline V gene data show CDR1 as SGHAT and CDR2 as FQNNGV. The CDR3 length is 13 residues. V lost 4 bases, J lost 2 bases, and 1 base stayed unmatched. Here the CDR3 reads CASSSGGAYEQYF. CDR3 DNA: TGTGCCAGCAGCTCCGGGGGGGCCTACGAGCAGTACTTC.

On this clone: Other DNA variants within this sample encode the same CDR3. The J gene is TRBJ1-1, the V gene TRBV4-2; TRBD1 is a possible D gene (6 bases). V gave up 0 bases and J gave up 1 base, with 9 bases separating them. Germline V CDR1 and CDR2: LGHNA, YNFKEQ. The CDR3 extends over 15 amino acids. The chain's CDR3 is CASSQDPRGNTEAFF. Here the CDR3 DNA reads TGTGCCAGCAGCCAAGATCCCAGGGGGAACACTGAAGCTTTCTTT.

This clone has only a few counts. The chain recombines TRBV11-3 with TRBJ2-2, with TRBD1 as a possible D gene (6 bases). In germline, CDR1 is SGHNT, CDR2 YENEEA. The CDR3 consists of 15 residues. Trimming removed 5 bases at V and 8 bases at J, with 18 bases between. CDR3 sequence (DNA): TGTGCCAGCAGCCCAACCCGACAGGCGCTTGGGGAGCTGTTTTTT. Its translation is CASSPTRQALGELFF.

The CDR3 loop reads CASKHPTSYEQYF. The CDR3 DNA is TGTGCCAGCAAGCACCCAACCTCCTACGAGCAGTACTTC. V and J are TRBV28 and TRBJ2-7, with no clear D. V was shortened by 7 bases and J by 0 bases, with 10 bases between the two germline ends. CDR3 length: 13 residues. From germline, CDR1 is MDHEN and CDR2 SYDVKM.

The chain recombines TRBV2 with TRBJ1-6; D is unclear. With 3 bases removed from V and 5 bases from J, the gap between germline ends came to 11 bases. The CDR3 runs to 15 residues. Germline-derived CDR1 and CDR2 are SNHLY and FYNNEI. Here the CDR3 DNA reads TGTGCCAGCAGTGATAGTTCGGGGAATAATTCACCCCTCCACTTT. Its translation is CASSDSSGNNSPLHF. Drawing the rest from reference TRBV2 and TRBJ1-6, the complete variable domain is EPEVTQTPSHQVTQMGQEVILRCVPISNHLYFYWYRQILGQKVEFLVSFYNNEISEKSEIFDDQFSVERPDGSNFTLKIRSTKLEDSAMYFCASSDSSGNNSPLHFGNGTRLTVT.

A remark on this clone: The junction shows a germline mismatch at one end, possibly a read error. The chain couples TRBV6-5 to TRBJ1-5, with 8 positions matching TRBD1. Germline CDR1 reads MNHEY; CDR2 reads SVGAGI. The CDR3 runs 12 residues. The CDR3 here is CASSDSRQGRHF. CDR3 DNA: TGTGCCAGCAGTGACTCTCGACAGGGGAGGCATTTT.

This clone was found a few times. The CDR3 DNA is TGTGCCAGCAGCTTAGTTCCAGGGCTCGGGCATGGCTACACCTTC. Its translation: CASSLVPGLGHGYTF. The gene calls are TRBV11-2 and TRBJ1-2; D is possibly TRBD1 (5 bases). In germline, CDR1 is SGHAT, CDR2 FQNNGV. The CDR3 contains 15 residues. Between the trimmed V and J ends, which lost 1 base and 6 bases, there was a span of 15 bases.

The chain recombines TRBV6-2 or TRBV6-3 with TRBJ2-1; possible D gene TRBD2, 6 bases. Between the trimmed V and J ends, which lost 3 bases and 6 bases, there was a span of 9 bases. Germline V gives CDR1 MNHEY, CDR2 SVGEGT. The CDR3 consists of 13 residues. The CDR3 nucleotides read TGTGCCAGCAGTTATGGGAGGATCAATGAGCAGTTCTTC. Its translation is CASSYGRINEQFF.

This clone was seen only once. CDR3 DNA sequence: TGTGCCAGCATTAAGGACAGGGACACTGAAGCTTTCTTT. Its translation: CASIKDRDTEAFF. The J gene is TRBJ1-1, the V gene TRBV2; 8 nucleotides line up with TRBD1. Per the germline V gene, CDR1 is SNHLY and CDR2 is FYNNEI. V was clipped by 7 bases and J by 3 bases; unmatched bases: 4. The CDR3 extends over 13 amino acids.